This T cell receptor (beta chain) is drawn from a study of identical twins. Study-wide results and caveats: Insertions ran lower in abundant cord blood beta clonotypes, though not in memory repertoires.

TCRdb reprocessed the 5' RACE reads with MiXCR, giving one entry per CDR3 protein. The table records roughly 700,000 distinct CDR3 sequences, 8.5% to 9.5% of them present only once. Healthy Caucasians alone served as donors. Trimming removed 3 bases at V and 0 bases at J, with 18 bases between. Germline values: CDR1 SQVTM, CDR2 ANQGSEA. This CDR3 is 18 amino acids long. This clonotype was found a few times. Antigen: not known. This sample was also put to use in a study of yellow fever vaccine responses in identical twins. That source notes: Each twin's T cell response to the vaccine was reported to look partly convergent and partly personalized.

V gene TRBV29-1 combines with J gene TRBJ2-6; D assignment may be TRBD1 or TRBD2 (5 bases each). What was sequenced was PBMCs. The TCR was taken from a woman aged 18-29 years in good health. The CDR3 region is CSVEGFVGDSSGANVLTF. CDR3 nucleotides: TGCAGCGTTGAGGGGTTCGTGGGGGATAGCTCTGGGGCCAACGTCCTGACTTTC.